This T cell receptor beta chain emerged from a study of low-dose radiotherapy and immunotherapy resistance in tumors (dated by TCRdb to 2022 to 2024). For context, the study as a whole: Cohort 1 received 0.5 Gy per fraction every 2 weeks, with a prescribed total PTV dose of 6.5 Gy. Cyclophosphamide 200 mg/m2 was administered intravenously every two weeks, one day before each radiation and immunotherapy administration. Cohort 2 received 1 Gy per fraction every two weeks, with a total of 13 Gy over 26 weeks. Superscript III and a set of TRAV- and TRBV-specific primers were used to synthesize first-strand cDNA, so that both TCRalpha and TCRbeta chains were covered. Starting on cycle 1 day 1, patients took 300 mg of aspirin by mouth once daily for four cycles. Eight patients were included in the translational analysis, namely three from the first dose cohort plus the first five from the second dose cohort. Patients were given nivolumab as a 240 mg flat dose every two weeks and ipilimumab at 1 mg/kg every six weeks, with both drugs delivered intravenously. The trial did not randomize participants into treatment groups.

In its sample, this clonotype was seen many times. Its antigen is not yet known. Base qualities are not recorded, but no much larger clone differs from it by a single base. The CDR3 sequence holds 16 residues, the cysteine and phenylalanine included. The read is trimmed to its CDR3 DNA, 48 bases read in frame from base 1. V loses 4 bases at its end and J loses 2 bases; junction bases beyond the gene matches: 5. As encoded in the germline V gene, CDR1 is MDHEN while CDR2 is SYDVKM. Explained via the paper, the time point label denotes: after trial treatment. The treatment or condition label here, explained by the study, means: LDRT plus nivolumab, ipilimumab, low-dose cyclophosphamide and aspirin (RACIN trial). Donors were enrolled in RACIN, a single-arm phase I dose-escalation trial combining nivolumab, ipilimumab, aspirin, low-dose cyclophosphamide and low-dose radiotherapy. Eligible patients had advanced, TIL-negative solid tumors.

TCRdb records Illumina HiSeq 2500 as the sequencer. TCRs were amplified with Phusion for approximately 18 PCR cycles, with a constant-region primer paired with the adapter attached to the V primers. Amplification of the isolated mRNA was done with the MessageAmp II aRNA Amplification Kit, which involved a roughly 15-hour in vitro transcription at 37 degrees C. The Dynabeads mRNA DIRECT Purification Kit was used to isolate the mRNA for TCR sequencing. A second approximately 23-cycle Phusion PCR added indexed Illumina adapters, and products were purified with AMPure XP beads. On the authors' methods: Custom Perl scripts pooled TCR sequences encoding the same protein, removed out-of-frame sequences and computed each clonotype's abundance. Any TCR sequence backed by just one read was left out of the analysis. The metrics used to describe the repertoires included Shannon entropy, Gini index, clonality, richness, and the frequency of TCRs shared between repertoires. The public sequencing data were trimmed at Q25 with fastp and processed into clonotypes with MiXCR by TCRdb, which kept only in-frame beta chains. Each entry is one CDR3 protein sequence, shown with its most common DNA and genes. The authors' filters were not applied to this entry. For this sample the table gives approximately 52,000 distinct CDR3 sequences, of which roughly a third were detected only once. Jointly, the top ten make up around 8% of the sample.

The sequence was obtained from a male donor with rectosigmoid adenocarcinoma. Here the chain combines TRBV28 and TRBJ2-7, with 13 middle bases fitting TRBD2. The sample was PBMCs, taken after low-dose radiotherapy plus immunotherapy. The bases are TGTGCCAGCAGTTCCACGGGACTAGCGGGAACCTACGAGCAGTACTTC. This is translated as CASSSTGLAGTYEQYF.